Each of the 27 T cell receptor beta chains below was sequenced from the same sample in a study of CD8 T cells in ankylosing spondylitis. TCRdb used MiXCR to reprocess the 5' RACE reads, holding one entry per CDR3 protein. The data hold about 240,000 distinct CDR3 sequences, with roughly 10% observed a single time. Sample: blood, either unsorted or a sorted T cell fraction (not recorded which). The source is a male donor with ankylosing spondylitis or in good health (not recorded which).

The chain has TRBV14 and TRBJ2-1, with 11 bases lining up with TRBD2. This CDR3 is 22 amino acids long. After removal of 2 bases from V and 0 bases from J, the junction contained 18 bases not matched to a gene. Germline values: CDR1 SGHDN, CDR2 FVKESK. CDR3 sequence: CASSQPYPGLAGYSTSYNEQFF. The CDR3 nucleotides read TGTGCCAGCAGCCAACCTTACCCCGGACTAGCGGGCTACAGCACCTCCTACAATGAGCAGTTCTTC.

This clonotype was counted a single time. The junction departs from the called germline gene at one end, perhaps through a read error. This rearrangement joins TRBV27 to TRBJ2-7; D remains ambiguous. The CDR3 runs 13 residues. Germline lookup yields CDR1 MNHEY and CDR2 SMNVEV (reference sequence). As DNA, the CDR3 is TGTGCCGGGCTTTTGGCCTTATCCTACGTGCAGTACTTC. Protein product: CAGLLALSYVQYF.

This clonotype appeared many times. The chain carries TRBV19 and TRBJ1-5, with no clear D. Germline CDR1 reads LNHDA; CDR2 reads SQIVND (reference sequence). This CDR3 spans 13 amino acids. V was trimmed by 8 bases and J by 1 base, leaving 9 bases between them. The CDR3 sequence: CASSQTSNQPQHF. In DNA form, the CDR3 reads TGTGCCAGTTCACAGACCAGCAATCAGCCCCAGCATTTT.

The gene calls are TRBV7-9 and TRBJ1-4; TRBD1 matches at 9 bases. Germline lookup yields CDR1 SEHNR and CDR2 FQNEAQ (reference sequence). There are 16 residues in the CDR3. Trimming at V came to 6 bases and at J to 2 bases, leaving 7 bases not matched to a gene. The CDR3 sequence: CASSQTTGGTNEKLFF. The CDR3 nucleotides are TGTGCCAGCAGTCAAACAACAGGGGGCACTAATGAAAAACTGTTTTTT.

This chain uses TRBV6-2 or TRBV6-3 with TRBJ1-2, with TRBD1 as a possible D gene (5 bases). The CDR3 runs 14 residues. Germline V gives CDR1 MNHEY, CDR2 SVGEGT. Trimming cost V 10 bases and J 3 bases, with 18 bases left between them. CDR3 protein: CATRDQGEYYGYTF. DNA of the CDR3: TGTGCCACCAGAGACCAAGGGGAATACTATGGCTACACCTTC.

This clonotype was picked up many times. V is TRBV24-1 and J is TRBJ1-2; tentative D call: TRBD1 (5 bases). The V gene's germline CDR1 is KGHDR and CDR2 SFDVKD. The CDR3 sequence is 13 residues long. V dropped 4 bases and J dropped 2 bases, with 7 bases sitting between them. CDR3: CATSEGRNYGYTF. DNA for the CDR3: TGTGCCACCAGTGAGGGGCGGAACTATGGCTACACCTTC.

The table lists this clonotype with a few counts. The CDR3 DNA reads TGCGCCAGCAGCCGCCGGGACAGGTACACAGATACGCAGTATTTT. It codes for CASSRRDRYTDTQYF. V is TRBV5-1 and J is TRBJ2-3, with 8 nucleotides matching TRBD1. Germline V gene lookup returns CDR1 SGHRS and CDR2 YFSETQ. The CDR3 extends over 15 amino acids. Losses at the gene ends were 4 bases for V and 2 bases for J; bases not matched to a gene: 6.

The V and J genes are TRBV27 and TRBJ2-1; 9 bases fit TRBD2. Germline assignment: CDR1 MNHEY and CDR2 SMNVEV (reference sequence). The V and J ends lost 5 bases and 4 bases, in that order; junction bases with no gene match: 12. The CDR3 totals 17 residues. CDR3 nucleotides: TGTGCCAGCAGTAAATTAGCGGGAGACCTTCGATACAATGAGCAGTTCTTC. This sequence encodes CASSKLAGDLRYNEQFF.

This clonotype has only a few counts. The rearrangement joins TRBV12-3 or TRBV12-4 to TRBJ2-7; 10 bases are shared with TRBD1. CDR3 size: 13 residues. V trimming: 6 bases; J trimming: 4 bases; junction bases outside the gene matches: 3. The DNA of the CDR3 is TGTGCCAGCAGCCGGGGACAGGGGTACGAGCAGTACTTC. Translation gives CASSRGQGYEQYF.

The chain uses TRBV7-2 and TRBJ2-1, with TRBD2 identical over 7 bases. The CDR3 covers 15 residues. With 9 bases clipped from V and 4 bases from J, the junction kept 12 bases outside the gene matches. Germline loops: CDR1 SGHTA, CDR2 FQGNSA. The CDR3 DNA sequence: TGTGCCAGTTATTCAGGCGTAGCGGGTTACAATGAGCAGTTCTTC. It yields the protein CASYSGVAGYNEQFF.

This clonotype came up many times. This sequence joins TRBV25-1 and TRBJ2-7; tentatively, D is TRBD1 (6 bases). CDR1 and CDR2 from the germline V gene are MGHDK and SYGVNS. V was trimmed by 3 bases and J by 3 bases, leaving 18 bases between them. The CDR3 runs 16 residues. The CDR3 protein is CASSDSQRQGLYEQYF. DNA of the CDR3: TGTGCCAGCAGTGACTCTCAACGGCAGGGGCTCTACGAGCAGTACTTC.

This clonotype was observed at least ten times. The rearrangement links TRBV6-1 to TRBJ1-6, with unresolved D. Germline loops: CDR1 MNHNS, CDR2 SASEGT. The CDR3 consists of 13 residues. With 4 bases removed from V and 9 bases from J, the gap between germline ends came to 10 bases. The CDR3 nucleotides are TGTGCCAGCAGTGTTCTGAACTCTTCACCCCTCCACTTT. Translating it yields CASSVLNSSPLHF.

The sample holds many counts of this clonotype. The gene calls are TRBV6-4 and TRBJ2-1; 9 positions match TRBD2. Trimming removed 3 bases from V and 5 bases from J; junction bases left unmatched: 5. Looked up from germline, CDR1 is MRHNA and CDR2 is SNTAGT. This CDR3 is built from 15 residues. The CDR3 region is CASSDGRGGNNEQFF. Here the CDR3 DNA reads TGTGCCAGCAGTGATGGGCGGGGGGGCAACAATGAGCAGTTCTTC.

The chain is built from TRBV6-2 or TRBV6-3 and TRBJ2-5; TRBD2 matches at 7 bases. The CDR3 runs 15 residues. The germline gives CDR1 MNHEY, CDR2 SVGEGT. V lost 2 bases and J lost 2; bases outside the gene matches: 5. The CDR3 loop reads CASSYASGNQETQYF. Written as DNA, the CDR3 is TGTGCCAGCAGTTACGCTAGCGGAAATCAAGAGACCCAGTACTTC.

There are many counts of this clonotype. The junction differs from germline at one of its ends, possibly a read error. The chain links TRBV7-2 to TRBJ2-1; TRBD1 agrees at 9 bases. The CDR3 totals 13 residues. Germline V CDR1 and CDR2: SGHTA, FQGNSA. Here the CDR3 DNA reads TGTGCCAGCAGCTTAGGGGACAGGGTCTCGTTAATCTTC. It codes for CASSLGDRVSLIF.

This clonotype was seen many times. The gene calls are TRBV9 and TRBJ2-2; either TRBD1 or TRBD2 may supply D (5 bases each). From germline, CDR1 is SGDLS and CDR2 YYNGEE. This CDR3 comprises 17 residues. Trimming cost V 1 base and J 0 bases, with 13 bases left between them. This CDR3 is CASSVSGTDPNTGELFF. For the CDR3, the DNA is TGTGCCAGCAGCGTATCTGGGACCGACCCGAACACCGGGGAGCTGTTTTTT.

In its sample, this clonotype was seen many times. The chain combines TRBV27 with TRBJ1-5; 7 bases are a match to TRBD1. The germline gives CDR1 MNHEY, CDR2 SMNVEV (reference sequence). The CDR3 covers 12 residues. After removal of 6 bases from V and 4 bases from J, the junction contained 0 bases not matched to a gene. The CDR3 loop is CASRTGNQPQHF. In DNA, the CDR3 is TGTGCCAGCAGGACAGGGAATCAGCCCCAGCATTTT.

The chain couples TRBV20-1 to TRBJ2-3, with a weak D call TRBD2 (6 bases). Trimming took 0 bases from V and 3 from J, leaving 19 bases between them. Germline V gene lookup returns CDR1 DFQATT and CDR2 SNEGSKA (reference sequence). The CDR3 runs 17 residues. The DNA of the CDR3 is TGCAGTGCTAGAGAAGGCGCGGGCGGGGACCGGACAGATACGCAGTATTTT. Protein product: CSAREGAGGDRTDTQYF.

This clonotype has at least ten counts. J is TRBJ1-4 and V is TRBV4-1, with TRBD1 matching over 8 bases. CDR3 length: 14 residues. From germline, CDR1 is MGHRA and CDR2 YSYEKL. With 4 bases clipped from V and 3 bases from J, the junction kept 1 base outside the gene matches. CDR3 sequence reads: CASSRTGPNEKLFF. CDR3 nucleotides: TGCGCCAGCAGCCGGACAGGGCCTAATGAAAAACTGTTTTTT.

There are a few counts of this clonotype. This sequence joins TRBV5-1 and TRBJ2-3; D gene uncertain. Germline V gene sequence: CDR1 SGHRS, CDR2 YFSETQ. The CDR3 has 12 amino acids. V dropped 4 bases and J dropped 10 bases, with 13 bases sitting between them. CDR3 loop: CASSHPDQSQYF. In DNA form, the CDR3 reads TGCGCCAGCAGCCACCCCGACCAATCGCAGTATTTT.

This clonotype was counted many times. This sequence joins TRBV25-1 and TRBJ1-2, with D perhaps matching TRBD1 (5 bases). This CDR3 region has 13 residues. V lost 4 bases to trimming and J lost 4 bases, with 10 bases between them. Germline V gene data show CDR1 as MGHDK and CDR2 as SYGVNS. The DNA of the CDR3 is TGTGCCAGCAGTGTGGGGCCTTCCTATGGCTACACCTTC. It codes for CASSVGPSYGYTF.

This clonotype was observed a few times. This sequence joins TRBV10-3 and TRBJ1-1; 9 bases are a match to TRBD1. The length of the CDR3 is 12 residues. After removal of 7 bases from V and 7 bases from J, the junction contained 4 bases not matched to a gene. Germline V gives CDR1 ENHRY, CDR2 SYGVKD. In DNA, the CDR3 is TGTGCCATCACTCCGGGACAGGGTGAAGCTTTCTTT. Translation gives CAITPGQGEAFF.

This clonotype was picked up many times. The V gene is TRBV5-1, the J gene TRBJ2-5, with D possibly TRBD1 on 6 matching bases. The V end lost 7 bases, the J end lost 1 base, and 11 bases lay between the germline ends. CDR3 size: 13 residues. Germline values: CDR1 SGHRS, CDR2 YFSETQ. The CDR3 sequence: CASAGQPQETQYF. The DNA of the CDR3 is TGCGCCAGCGCCGGACAGCCCCAAGAGACCCAGTACTTC.

The chain is built from TRBV2 and TRBJ2-3; TRBD2 might be the D (6 bases). This CDR3 region has 16 residues. Trimming removed 8 bases from V and 2 bases from J, with 20 bases in between. The germline CDR1 and CDR2 sequences are SNHLY and FYNNEI. Here the CDR3 DNA reads TGTGCCAGCGCCAGGACTATACGAGTTTACACAGATACGCAGTATTTT. Translation: CASARTIRVYTDTQYF.

In its sample, this clonotype was seen many times. The rearrangement uses TRBV5-6 and TRBJ2-1; D is uncertain. Germline CDR1 SGHDT, CDR2 YYEEEE. This CDR3 contains 15 residues. V lost 2 bases, J lost 0 bases, and 9 bases lay in between. This CDR3 reads CASSFGTSSYNEQFF. CDR3 sequence (DNA): TGTGCCAGCAGCTTCGGCACGAGCTCCTACAATGAGCAGTTCTTC.

The sample holds a few counts of this clonotype. The gene calls are TRBV9 and TRBJ1-2; D is unclear. The CDR3 is made up of 13 amino acids. Trimming took off 2 bases at V and 1 base at J, with 6 bases between the two ends. Germline loops: CDR1 SGDLS, CDR2 YYNGEE. This chain's CDR3 is CASSVDHNYGYTF. The CDR3 nucleotides are TGTGCCAGCAGCGTTGACCATAACTATGGCTACACCTTC.

This clonotype was seen a handful of times. The rearrangement uses TRBV6-1 and TRBJ1-5; the D gene is possibly TRBD1 (5 bases). With 3 bases removed from V and 12 bases from J, the gap between germline ends came to 24 bases. This CDR3 contains 16 residues. Germline lookup yields CDR1 MNHNS and CDR2 SASEGT. The DNA for the CDR3 is TGTGCCAGCAGTGATCCACCGGGACCATCAGCCGCGCGCCAGCATTTT. Its protein product is CASSDPPGPSAARQHF.